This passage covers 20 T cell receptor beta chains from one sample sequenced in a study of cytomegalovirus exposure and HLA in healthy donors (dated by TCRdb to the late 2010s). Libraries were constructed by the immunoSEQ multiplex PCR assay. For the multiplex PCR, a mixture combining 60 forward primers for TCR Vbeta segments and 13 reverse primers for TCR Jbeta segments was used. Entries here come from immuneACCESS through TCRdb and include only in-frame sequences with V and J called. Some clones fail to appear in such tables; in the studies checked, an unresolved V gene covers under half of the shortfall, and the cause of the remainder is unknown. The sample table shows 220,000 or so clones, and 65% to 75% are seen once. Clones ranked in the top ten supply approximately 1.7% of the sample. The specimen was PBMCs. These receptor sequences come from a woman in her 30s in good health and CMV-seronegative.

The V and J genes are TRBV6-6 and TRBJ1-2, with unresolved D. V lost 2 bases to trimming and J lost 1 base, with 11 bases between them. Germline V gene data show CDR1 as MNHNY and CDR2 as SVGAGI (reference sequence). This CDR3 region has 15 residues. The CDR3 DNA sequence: TGTGCCAGCAGTTACGAGGGTTCCCTTAACTATGGCTACACCTTC. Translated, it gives CASSYEGSLNYGYTF.

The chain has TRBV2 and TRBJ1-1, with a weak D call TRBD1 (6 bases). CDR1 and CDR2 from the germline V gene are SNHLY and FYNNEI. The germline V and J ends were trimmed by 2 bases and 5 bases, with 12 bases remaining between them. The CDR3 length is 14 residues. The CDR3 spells CASSEQGLGTEAFF. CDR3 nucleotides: TGTGCCAGCAGTGAACAGGGGCTTGGGACTGAAGCTTTCTTT.

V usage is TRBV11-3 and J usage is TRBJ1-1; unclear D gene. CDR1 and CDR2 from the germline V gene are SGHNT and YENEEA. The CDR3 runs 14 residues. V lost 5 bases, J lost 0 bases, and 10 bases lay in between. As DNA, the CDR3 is TGTGCCAGCAGCCTGACACCGATGAACACTGAAGCTTTCTTT. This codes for CASSLTPMNTEAFF.

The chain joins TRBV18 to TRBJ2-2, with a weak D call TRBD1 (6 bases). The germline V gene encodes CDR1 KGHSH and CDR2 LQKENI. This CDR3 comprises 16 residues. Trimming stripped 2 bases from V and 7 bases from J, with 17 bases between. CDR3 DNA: TGTGCCAGCTCACCAGCAGGGGTTTTTTACGACGGGGAGCTGTTTTTT. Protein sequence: CASSPAGVFYDGELFF. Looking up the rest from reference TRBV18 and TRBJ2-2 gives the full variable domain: NAGVMQNPRHLVRRRGQEARLRCSPMKGHSHVYWYRQLPEEGLKFMVYLQKENIIDESGMPKERFSAEFPKEGPSILRIQQVVRGDSAAYFCASSPAGVFYDGELFFGEGSRLTVL.

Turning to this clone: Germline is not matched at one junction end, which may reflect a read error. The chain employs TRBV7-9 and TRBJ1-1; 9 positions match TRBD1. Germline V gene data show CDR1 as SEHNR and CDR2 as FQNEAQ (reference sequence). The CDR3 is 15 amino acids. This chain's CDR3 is CSSSLAQGAYTEAFF. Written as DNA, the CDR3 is TGTTCCAGCAGCTTAGCACAGGGGGCATACACTGAAGCTTTCTTT.

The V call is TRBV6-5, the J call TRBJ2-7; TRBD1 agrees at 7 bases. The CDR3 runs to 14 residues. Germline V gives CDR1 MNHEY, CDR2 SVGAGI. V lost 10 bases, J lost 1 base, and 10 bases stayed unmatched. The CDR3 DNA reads TGTGCCACATATACCGGGACAGCATCCTACGAGCAGTACTTC. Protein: CATYTGTASYEQYF.

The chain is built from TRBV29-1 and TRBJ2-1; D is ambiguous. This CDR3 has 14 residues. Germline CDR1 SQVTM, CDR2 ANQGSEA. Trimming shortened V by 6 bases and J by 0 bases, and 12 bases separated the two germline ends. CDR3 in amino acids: CSVVDTLSYNEQFF. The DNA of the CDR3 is TGCAGCGTAGTTGACACCCTCTCCTACAATGAGCAGTTCTTC.

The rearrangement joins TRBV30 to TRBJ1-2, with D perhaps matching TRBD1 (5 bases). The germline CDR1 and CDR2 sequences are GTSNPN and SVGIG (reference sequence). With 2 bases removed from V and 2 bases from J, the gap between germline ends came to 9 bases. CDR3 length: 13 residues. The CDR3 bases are TGTGCCTGGAGTATCAGGGAAAACTATGGCTACACCTTC. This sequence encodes CAWSIRENYGYTF.

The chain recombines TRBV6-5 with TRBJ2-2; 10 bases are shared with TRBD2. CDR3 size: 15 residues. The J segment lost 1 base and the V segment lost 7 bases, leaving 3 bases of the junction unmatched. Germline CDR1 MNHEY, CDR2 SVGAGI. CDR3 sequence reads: CASTLAGENTGELFF. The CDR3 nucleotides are TGTGCCAGCACCCTAGCGGGGGAGAACACCGGGGAGCTGTTTTTT.

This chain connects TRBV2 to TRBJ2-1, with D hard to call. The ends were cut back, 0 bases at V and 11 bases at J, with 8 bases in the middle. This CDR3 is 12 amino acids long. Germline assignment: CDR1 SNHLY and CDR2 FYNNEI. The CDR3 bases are TGTGCCAGCAGTGAAGCGGAGATCCAGCAGTTCTTC. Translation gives CASSEAEIQQFF. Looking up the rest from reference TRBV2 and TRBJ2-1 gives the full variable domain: EPEVTQTPSHQVTQMGQEVILRCVPISNHLYFYWYRQILGQKVEFLVSFYNNEISEKSEIFDDQFSVERPDGSNFTLKIRSTKLEDSAMYFCASSEAEIQQFFGPGTRLTVL.

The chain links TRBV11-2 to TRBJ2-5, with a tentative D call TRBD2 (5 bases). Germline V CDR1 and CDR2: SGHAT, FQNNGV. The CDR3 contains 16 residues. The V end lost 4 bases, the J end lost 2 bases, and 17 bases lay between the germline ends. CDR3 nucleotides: TGTGCCAGCAGCTCCGGAGGCTATCCGGGGCAAGAGACCCAGTACTTC. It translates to CASSSGGYPGQETQYF.

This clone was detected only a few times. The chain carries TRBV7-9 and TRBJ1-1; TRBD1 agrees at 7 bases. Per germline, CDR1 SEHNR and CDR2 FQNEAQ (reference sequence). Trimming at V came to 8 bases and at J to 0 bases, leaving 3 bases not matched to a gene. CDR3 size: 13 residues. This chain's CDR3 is CASHGTVNTEAFF. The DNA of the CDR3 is TGTGCCAGCCACGGGACAGTGAACACTGAAGCTTTCTTT.

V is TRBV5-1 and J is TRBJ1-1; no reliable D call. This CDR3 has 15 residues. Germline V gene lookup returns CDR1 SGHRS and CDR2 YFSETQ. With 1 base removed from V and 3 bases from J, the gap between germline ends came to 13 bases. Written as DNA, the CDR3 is TGCGCCAGCAGCTTGACGGTGAGGAGGGACACTGAAGCTTTCTTT. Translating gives CASSLTVRRDTEAFF.

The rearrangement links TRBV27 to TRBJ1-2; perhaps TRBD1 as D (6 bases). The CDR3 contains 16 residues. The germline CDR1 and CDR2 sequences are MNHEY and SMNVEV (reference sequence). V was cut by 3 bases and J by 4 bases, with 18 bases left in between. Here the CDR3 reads CASSFSPSGAPYGYTF. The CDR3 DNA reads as TGTGCCAGCAGTTTCTCTCCGTCAGGGGCGCCCTATGGCTACACCTTC.

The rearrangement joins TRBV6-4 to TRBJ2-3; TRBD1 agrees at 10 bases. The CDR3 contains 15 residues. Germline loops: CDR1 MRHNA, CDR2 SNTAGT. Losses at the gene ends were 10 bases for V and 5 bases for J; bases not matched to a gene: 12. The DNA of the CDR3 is TGTGCCAAGGACTCCAAGACAGGGGGCAGAGATACGCAGTATTTT. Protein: CAKDSKTGGRDTQYF.

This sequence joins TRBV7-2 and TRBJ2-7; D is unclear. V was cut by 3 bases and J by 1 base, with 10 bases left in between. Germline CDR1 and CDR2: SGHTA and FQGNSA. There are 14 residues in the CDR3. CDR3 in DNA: TGTGCCAGCAGCTTGCAGCCGGGTTCCTACGAGCAGTACTTC. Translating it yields CASSLQPGSYEQYF.

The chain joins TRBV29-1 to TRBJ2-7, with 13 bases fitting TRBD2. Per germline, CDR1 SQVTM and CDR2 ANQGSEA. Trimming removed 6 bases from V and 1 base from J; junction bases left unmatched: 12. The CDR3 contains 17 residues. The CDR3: CSVSGTSGKGGSYEQYF. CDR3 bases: TGCAGCGTCTCTGGGACTAGCGGGAAAGGAGGGTCCTACGAGCAGTACTTC.

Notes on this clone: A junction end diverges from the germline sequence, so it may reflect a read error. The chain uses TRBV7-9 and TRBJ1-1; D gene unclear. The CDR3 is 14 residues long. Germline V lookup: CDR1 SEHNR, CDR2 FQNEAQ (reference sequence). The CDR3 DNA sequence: TGTTCCAGCAGCTTAAGCCGGGGGAACACTGAAGCTTTCTTT. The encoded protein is CSSSLSRGNTEAFF. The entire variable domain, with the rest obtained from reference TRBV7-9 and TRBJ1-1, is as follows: DTGVSQNPRHKITKRGQNVTFRCDPISEHNRLYWYRQTLGQGPEFLTYFQNEAQLEKSRLLSDRFSAERPKGSFSTLEIQRTEQGDSAMYLCSSSLSRGNTEAFFGQGTRLTVV.

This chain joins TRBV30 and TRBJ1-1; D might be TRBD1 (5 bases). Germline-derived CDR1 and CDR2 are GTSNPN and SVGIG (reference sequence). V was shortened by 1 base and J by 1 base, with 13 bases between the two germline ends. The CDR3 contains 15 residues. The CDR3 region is CAWSALGRENTEAFF. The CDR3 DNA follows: TGTGCCTGGAGTGCCCTGGGGCGAGAGAACACTGAAGCTTTCTTT.

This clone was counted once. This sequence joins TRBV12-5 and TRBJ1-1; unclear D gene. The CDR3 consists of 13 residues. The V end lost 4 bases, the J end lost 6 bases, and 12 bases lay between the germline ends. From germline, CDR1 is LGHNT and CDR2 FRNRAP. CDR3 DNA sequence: TGTGCTAGTGGTTGGGGAGAAGGTCCTGAAGCTTTCTTT. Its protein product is CASGWGEGPEAFF.